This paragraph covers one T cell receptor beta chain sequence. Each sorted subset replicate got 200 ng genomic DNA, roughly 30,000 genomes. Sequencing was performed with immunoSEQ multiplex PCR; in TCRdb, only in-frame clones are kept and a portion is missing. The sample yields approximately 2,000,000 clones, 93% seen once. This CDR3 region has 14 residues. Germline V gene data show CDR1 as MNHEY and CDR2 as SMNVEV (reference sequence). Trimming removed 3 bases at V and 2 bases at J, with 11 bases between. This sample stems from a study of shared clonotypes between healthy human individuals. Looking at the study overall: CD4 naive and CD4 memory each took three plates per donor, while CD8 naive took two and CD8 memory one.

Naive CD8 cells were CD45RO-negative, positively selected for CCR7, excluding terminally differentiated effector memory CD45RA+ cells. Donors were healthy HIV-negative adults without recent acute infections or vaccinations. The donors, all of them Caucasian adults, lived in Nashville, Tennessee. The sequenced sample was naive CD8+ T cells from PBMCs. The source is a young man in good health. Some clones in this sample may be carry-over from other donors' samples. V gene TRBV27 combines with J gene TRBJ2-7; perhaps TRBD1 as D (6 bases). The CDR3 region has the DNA TGTGCCAGCAGTTTGTACGCAGGGGCCTACGAGCAGTACTTC. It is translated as CASSLYAGAYEQYF.